A single T cell receptor (beta chain) is shown here with its context. Germline values: CDR1 MDHEN, CDR2 SYDVKM. Trimming cost V 5 bases and J 4 bases; bases outside gene matches: 6. The CDR3 loop spans 15 amino acids. The sample belongs to a study of blood T cell repertoires in COVID-19. Here immunoSEQ multiplex PCR was the method, and the copy in TCRdb shows in-frame clones only, minus some. The sample yields some 60,000 clones, just over 90% seen once. V usage is TRBV28 and J usage is TRBJ2-5, with 11 nucleotides matching TRBD2. The sequence was obtained from a human donor in a cohort sampled during active COVID-19. Source material: peripheral blood. In DNA form, the CDR3 reads TGTGCCAGCAGTCCCAGTGGACTAGCGGGAGAGACCCAGTACTTC. This gives the protein CASSPSGLAGETQYF.